The 8 T cell receptor beta chains given below trace back to one sample, sequenced in a study of beta chain features in type 1 diabetes. Expressed TCRB transcripts were sequenced after all isolated RNA was converted to cDNA. Profiled with immunoSEQ multiplex PCR; TCRdb holds only in-frame clones, not every one. The sample consists of hundreds of thousands of clones, 15% of them appearing once. The sample was naive CD4+ T cells from blood. The receptors come from a man younger than 35 in good health.

The CDR3 nucleotides are TGTGCCAGCAGCTCGACTAGCGGGGGAGCCACAGATACGCAGTATTTT. As protein: CASSSTSGGATDTQYF. The rearrangement links TRBV7-9 to TRBJ2-3, with 12 bases identical to TRBD2. V shed 4 bases, J shed 2 bases, and the junction held 4 bases outside the gene matches. Per the germline V gene, CDR1 is SEHNR and CDR2 is FQNEAQ (reference sequence). The CDR3 sequence is 16 residues long.

In its sample, this clone was seen once. The gene calls are TRBV7-2 and TRBJ2-2; tentatively, D is TRBD2 (6 bases). This CDR3 spans 15 amino acids. In germline, CDR1 is SGHTA, CDR2 FQGNSA. V lost 5 bases, J lost 4 bases, and 14 bases lay in between. The CDR3 is CASSPGGFPTGELFF. The CDR3 region has the DNA TGTGCCAGCAGCCCCGGAGGGTTCCCCACCGGGGAGCTGTTTTTT.

This clone was seen a handful of times. The chain links TRBV9 to TRBJ2-1, with 10 bases identical to TRBD1. Germline CDR1 SGDLS, CDR2 YYNGEE. This CDR3 region has 16 residues. J lost 6 bases, V lost 1 base, and 7 bases had no gene match. CDR3 bases: TGTGCCAGCAGCGTATCCGGGACAGGGGATTTCAATGAGCAGTTCTTC. This codes for CASSVSGTGDFNEQFF.

The V and J genes are TRBV6-6 and TRBJ1-1; 7 bases line up with TRBD1. Germline values: CDR1 MNHNY, CDR2 SVGAGI (reference sequence). The CDR3 length is 15 residues. V was clipped by 6 bases and J by 1 base; unmatched bases: 8. The CDR3 DNA reads TGTGCCAGCAGCCCCCACCGGGACAGGAACACTGAAGCTTTCTTT. This encodes CASSPHRDRNTEAFF.

This chain connects TRBV9 to TRBJ1-6; D is unclear. Germline V gene sequence: CDR1 SGDLS, CDR2 YYNGEE. Trimming pared 1 base from V and 0 bases from J, leaving 8 bases between. CDR3 size: 16 residues. CDR3 residues: CASSVQPSSYNSPLHF. DNA of the CDR3: TGTGCCAGCAGCGTACAGCCTAGCTCCTATAATTCACCCCTCCACTTT.

The chain carries TRBV6-5 and TRBJ2-3, with D possibly TRBD2 on 6 matching bases. Germline V gene data show CDR1 as MNHEY and CDR2 as SVGAGI. Trimming took off 6 bases at V and 2 bases at J, with 15 bases between the two ends. The CDR3 spans 15 residues. The CDR3 protein is CASSLSGGSTDTQYF. CDR3 nucleotide sequence: TGTGCCAGCAGCCTCTCAGGAGGGTCCACAGATACGCAGTATTTT.

This clone was observed a few times. The J gene is TRBJ1-1, the V gene TRBV19; TRBD1 aligns across 8 bases. Per the germline V gene, CDR1 is LNHDA and CDR2 is SQIVND (reference sequence). The CDR3 loop spans 16 amino acids. Germline trimming cut 2 bases from V and 1 base from J; bases unmatched to any gene: 6. The CDR3 sequence is CASSITLGQGNTEAFF. CDR3 coding DNA: TGTGCCAGTAGTATAACCCTAGGACAGGGGAACACTGAAGCTTTCTTT. Combining the CDR3 with reference TRBV19 and TRBJ1-1 gives the whole variable domain DGGITQSPKYLFRKEGQNVTLSCEQNLNHDAMYWYRQDPGQGLRLIYYSQIVNDFQKGDIAEGYSVSREKKESFPLTVTSAQKNPTAFYLCASSITLGQGNTEAFFGQGTRLTVV.

This clone was seen more than once but under ten times. The CDR3 loop is CASSQDPPSGISNTQYF. The CDR3 DNA reads TGCGCCAGCAGCCAAGACCCCCCTAGCGGGATCTCAAATACGCAGTATTTT. The rearrangement uses TRBV4-1 and TRBJ2-3; TRBD2 agrees at 9 bases. Germline CDR1 MGHRA, CDR2 YSYEKL. J was trimmed by 7 bases and V by 0 bases; bases with no gene match: 11. This CDR3 contains 17 residues.